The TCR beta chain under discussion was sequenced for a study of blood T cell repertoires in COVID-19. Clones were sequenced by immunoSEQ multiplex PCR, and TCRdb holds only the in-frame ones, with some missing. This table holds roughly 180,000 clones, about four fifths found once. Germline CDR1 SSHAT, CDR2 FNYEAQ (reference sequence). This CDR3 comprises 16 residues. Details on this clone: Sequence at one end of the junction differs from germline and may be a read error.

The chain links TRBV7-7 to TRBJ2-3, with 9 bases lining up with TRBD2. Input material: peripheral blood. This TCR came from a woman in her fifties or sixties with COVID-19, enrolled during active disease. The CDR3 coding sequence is TGTGCTAGCAGCTTAGGAGTGGCGGGGGGGCAAGATACGCAGTATTTT. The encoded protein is CASSLGVAGGQDTQYF.